The sequence of this T cell receptor (beta chain) was determined in a study of blood T cell repertoires in COVID-19. V lost 2 bases and J lost 4, with 17 bases in between. This CDR3 has 17 amino acids. In germline, CDR1 is SGHAT, CDR2 FQNNGV. Authors' processing steps: Scientists estimated how many nucleated cells there were by amplifying reference gene primers. Produced via immunoSEQ multiplex PCR; TCRdb's table is partial and in-frame only. That table is the source of V, J and clone size, and D and trimming were worked out from the DNA. This table has approximately 250,000 clones, 84% appearing once.

This clonotype originated in a man in his fifties with acute or convalescent COVID-19. The chain links TRBV11-2 to TRBJ2-2; TRBD2 is a possible D gene (6 bases). The sequenced sample consisted of peripheral blood. CDR3 in DNA: TGTGCCAGCAGCTTACCCCCGGGGGTCCGGCCCACCGGGGAGCTGTTTTTT. It translates to CASSLPPGVRPTGELFF. Based on the CDR3 plus reference TRBV11-2 and TRBJ2-2, the full variable domain is EAGVAQSPRYKIIEKRQSVAFWCNPISGHATLYWYQQILGQGPKLLIQFQNNGVVDDSQLPKDRFSAERLKGVDSTLKIQPAKLEDSAVYLCASSLPPGVRPTGELFFGEGSRLTVL.